This T cell receptor beta chain was recovered during a study of T cell repertoires and Cas9 in healthy adults listed by TCRdb under 2018. Broadly, across the study: Within the CD4 and CD8 compartments, the researchers characterized SpCas9-reactive T cells in terms of multi-effector potency, cytotoxicity and lineage determination. This study looked at whether people already carry T cell immunity to the Streptococcus pyogenes Cas9 nuclease (SpCas9), the enzyme used in CRISPR gene editing.

Healthy humans served as the donors. Turning to this clone: Its target antigen remains unknown. Per-nucleotide qualities are absent, and no much larger clonotype sits a single base away.

The paper as a whole reports these results and caveats: In vitro, SpCas9-reactive regulatory T cells were reported to reduce the proliferation and function of SpCas9-reactive effector T cells.

Library generation was performed with the immunoSEQ multiplex PCR assay. TCRdb re-hosts the immuneACCESS table, in-frame sequences only. Its copies lack some clones; in the studies checked, an unresolved V gene accounts for under half of them, and the cause for the rest is not known. In all, the sample holds about 14,000 clones, and 89% of those were seen once. The ten largest make up about 1.5% of the sample. Including the terminal cysteine and phenylalanine, the CDR3 comprises 13 residues. The retained sequence is limited to the CDR3, 39 bases, with the frame set at the first base. V is clipped by 5 bases and J by 6 bases, and the sequence between their germline boundaries is 11 bases long. Via the germline V gene, CDR1 is SGHTA and CDR2 FQGTGA.

The chain is encoded by TRBV7-3 joined to TRBJ2-1; the D gene identity is not certain. This clonotype was sampled from a human donor in good health. What was sequenced was Tregs (CD4+, CD25+, CD127-, CD137-, CD154-) from PBMCs; culture status not recorded. CDR3 region: CASSRTIPNEQFF. In nucleotide form, the sequence is TGTGCCAGCAGCCGCACTATCCCCAATGAGCAGTTCTTC.